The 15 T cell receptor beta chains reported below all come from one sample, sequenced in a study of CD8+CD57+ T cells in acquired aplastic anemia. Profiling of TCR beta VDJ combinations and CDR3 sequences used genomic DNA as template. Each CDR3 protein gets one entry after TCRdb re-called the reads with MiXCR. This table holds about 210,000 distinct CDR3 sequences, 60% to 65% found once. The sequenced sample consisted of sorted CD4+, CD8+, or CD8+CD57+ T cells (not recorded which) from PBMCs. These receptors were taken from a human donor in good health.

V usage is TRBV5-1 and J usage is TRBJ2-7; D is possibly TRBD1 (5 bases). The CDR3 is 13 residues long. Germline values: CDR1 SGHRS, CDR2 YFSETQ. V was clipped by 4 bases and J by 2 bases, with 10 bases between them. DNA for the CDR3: TGCGCCAGCAGCCTACAGGATACCTACGAGCAGTACTTC. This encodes CASSLQDTYEQYF.

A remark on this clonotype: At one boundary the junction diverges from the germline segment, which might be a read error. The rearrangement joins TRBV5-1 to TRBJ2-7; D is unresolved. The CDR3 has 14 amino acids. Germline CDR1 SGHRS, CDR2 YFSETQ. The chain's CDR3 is CASSLPDRADEQYF. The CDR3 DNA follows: TGTGCCAGCAGCCTACCGGACCGAGCCGACGAGCAGTACTTC.

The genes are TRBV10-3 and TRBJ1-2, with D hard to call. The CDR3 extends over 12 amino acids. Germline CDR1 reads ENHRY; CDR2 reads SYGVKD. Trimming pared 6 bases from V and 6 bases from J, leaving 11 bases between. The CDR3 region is CAISLTFDGYTF. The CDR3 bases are TGTGCCATCAGCCTAACGTTTGATGGCTACACCTTC.

This CDR3 is CSARADTNTEAFF. In nucleotides, the CDR3 is TGCAGTGCTAGAGCCGATACGAACACTGAAGCTTTCTTT. The rearrangement links TRBV20-1 to TRBJ1-1, with unresolved D. Germline V lookup: CDR1 DFQATT, CDR2 SNEGSKA (reference sequence). V was trimmed by 1 base and J by 1 base, leaving 7 bases between them. The CDR3 covers 13 residues.

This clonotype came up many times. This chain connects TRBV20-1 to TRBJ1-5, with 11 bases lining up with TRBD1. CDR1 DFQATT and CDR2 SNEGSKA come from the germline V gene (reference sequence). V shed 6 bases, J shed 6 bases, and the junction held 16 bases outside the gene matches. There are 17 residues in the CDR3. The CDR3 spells CSAMPGTGGIVSQPQHF. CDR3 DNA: TGCAGTGCCATGCCCGGGACAGGGGGAATTGTAAGTCAGCCCCAGCATTTT.

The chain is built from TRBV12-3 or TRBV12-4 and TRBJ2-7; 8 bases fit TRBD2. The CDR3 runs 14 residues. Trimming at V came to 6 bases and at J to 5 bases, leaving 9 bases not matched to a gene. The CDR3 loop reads CASSLRVLADEQYF. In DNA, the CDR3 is TGTGCCAGCAGCTTGAGGGTACTAGCGGACGAGCAGTACTTC.

CDR3: CASSVARRETQYF. The CDR3 DNA follows: TGTGCCAGCAGTGTGGCCAGGCGAGAGACCCAGTACTTC. This chain uses TRBV2 with TRBJ2-5; unclear D gene. Trimming removed 4 bases from V and 4 bases from J, with 10 bases in between. The germline V gene encodes CDR1 SNHLY and CDR2 FYNNEI. There are 13 residues in the CDR3.

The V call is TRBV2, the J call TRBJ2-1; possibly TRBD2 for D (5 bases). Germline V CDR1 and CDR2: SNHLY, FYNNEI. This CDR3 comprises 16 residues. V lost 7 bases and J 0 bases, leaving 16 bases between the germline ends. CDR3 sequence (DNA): TGTGCCAGCACGAAGGTAGGAACTAGCTCCTACAATGAGCAGTTCTTC. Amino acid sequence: CASTKVGTSSYNEQFF.

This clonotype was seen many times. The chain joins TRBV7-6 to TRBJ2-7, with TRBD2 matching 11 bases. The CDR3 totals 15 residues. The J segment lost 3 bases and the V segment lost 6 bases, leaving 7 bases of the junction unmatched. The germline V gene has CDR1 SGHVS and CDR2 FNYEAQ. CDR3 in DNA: TGTGCCAGCAGTATACTAGCGGGAGAGTTCTACGAGCAGTACTTC. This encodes CASSILAGEFYEQYF.

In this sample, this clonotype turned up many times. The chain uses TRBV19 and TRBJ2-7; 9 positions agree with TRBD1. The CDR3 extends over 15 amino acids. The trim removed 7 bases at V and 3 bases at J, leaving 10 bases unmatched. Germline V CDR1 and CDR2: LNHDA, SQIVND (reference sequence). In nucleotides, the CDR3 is TGTGCCAGTAATTCTCCGGGACAGGGACTCTACGAGCAGTACTTC. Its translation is CASNSPGQGLYEQYF.

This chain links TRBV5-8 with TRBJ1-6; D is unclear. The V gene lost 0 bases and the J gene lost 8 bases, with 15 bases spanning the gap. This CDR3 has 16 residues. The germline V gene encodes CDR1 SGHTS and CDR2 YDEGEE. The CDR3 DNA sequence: TGTGCCAGCAGCTTGGAAGGGCCCCGGGCCTATTCACCCCTCCACTTT. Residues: CASSLEGPRAYSPLHF.

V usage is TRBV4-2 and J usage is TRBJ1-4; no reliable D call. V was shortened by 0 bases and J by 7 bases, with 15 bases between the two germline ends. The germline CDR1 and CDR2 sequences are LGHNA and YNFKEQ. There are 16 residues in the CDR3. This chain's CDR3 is CASSQEVRQVVEKLFF. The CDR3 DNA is TGTGCCAGCAGCCAAGAAGTGAGGCAGGTCGTTGAAAAACTGTTTTTT.

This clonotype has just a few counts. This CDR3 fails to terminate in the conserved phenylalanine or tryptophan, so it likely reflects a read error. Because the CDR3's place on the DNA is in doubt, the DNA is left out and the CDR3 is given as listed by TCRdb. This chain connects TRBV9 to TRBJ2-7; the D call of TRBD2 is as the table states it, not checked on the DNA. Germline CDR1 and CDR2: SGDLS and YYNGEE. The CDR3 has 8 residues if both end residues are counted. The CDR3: CASSEGTS.

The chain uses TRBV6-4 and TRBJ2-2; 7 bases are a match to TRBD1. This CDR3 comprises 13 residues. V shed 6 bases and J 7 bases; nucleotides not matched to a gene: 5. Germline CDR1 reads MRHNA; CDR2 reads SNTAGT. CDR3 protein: CASSEQGFGELFF. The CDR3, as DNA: TGTGCCAGCAGCGAACAGGGGTTCGGGGAGCTGTTTTTT.

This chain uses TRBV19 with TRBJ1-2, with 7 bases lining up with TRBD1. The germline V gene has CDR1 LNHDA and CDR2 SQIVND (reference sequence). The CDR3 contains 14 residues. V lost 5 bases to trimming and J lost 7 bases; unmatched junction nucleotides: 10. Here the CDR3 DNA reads TGTGCCAGTAGTCTGATAGACAGGGTATCTGGCTACACCTTC. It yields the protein CASSLIDRVSGYTF.